Listed below are T cell receptor beta chains from one sample, sequenced in a study of control samples from healthy donors and cancer patients. This table comes from immunoSEQ multiplex PCR, and its TCRdb copy is limited to in-frame clones, with some not included. The table shows 15,000 to 20,000 clones, with around 84% occurring only once. Sequenced: PBMCs. These receptor sequences come from a woman aged 65 to 85 with lung cancer. CDR3s include the opening cysteine and the closing phenylalanine or tryptophan. The D gene is left open where the match is weak. Size is stated for part of the rows, as once, few or many counts, or as a class when the clone is expanded.

cdr3_aa cdr3_nt j_call v_call clone_size d_call
CSVFRLQETQYF TGCAGCGTTTTTCGTCTGCAAGAGACCCAGTACTTC TRBJ2-5 TRBV29-1 once -
CSVAIATNQETQYF TGCAGCGTTGCGATAGCTACAAACCAAGAGACCCAGTACTTC TRBJ2-5 TRBV29-1 - -
CASSLGAGDTEAFF TGTGCCAGCAGCTTGGGGGCAGGGGACACTGAAGCTTTCTTT TRBJ1-1 TRBV5-4 - -
CASTNPGSGQFF TGTGCCAGCACTAACCCCGGATCCGGGCAGTTCTTC TRBJ2-1 TRBV6-5 - -
CASTIRTSVHNEQFF TGTGCCAGCACCATTAGGACTAGCGTACACAATGAGCAGTTCTTC TRBJ2-1 TRBV6-5 once TRBD2
CASSEMTRPTIF TGTGCCAGCAGTGAAATGACTAGGCCCACGATCTTC TRBJ2-1 TRBV6-1 - -
CASSNGLPGGYTF TGTGCCAGCAGCAACGGCCTCCCGGGGGGCTACACCTTC TRBJ1-2 TRBV12-3/TRBV12-4 - -
CASSYSIAGGGDTQYF TGTGCCAGCAGTTACTCGATAGCGGGAGGCGGGGATACGCAGTATTTT TRBJ2-3 TRBV6-5 - TRBD2
CASSLESLAEETQYF TGTGCCAGCAGCTTAGAGTCGCTAGCAGAAGAGACCCAGTACTTC TRBJ2-5 TRBV7-2 - -
CASSLQGNGYGYTF TGCGCCAGCTCCCTCCAGGGGAATGGGTATGGCTACACCTTC TRBJ1-2 TRBV5-1 - -
CASSLGPQETQYF TGTGCCAGCAGCTTAGGACCCCAGGAGACCCAGTACTTC TRBJ2-5 TRBV7-2 - -
CASSLGGDTEAFF TGCGCCAGCAGCTTGGGGGGTGACACTGAAGCTTTCTTT TRBJ1-1 TRBV5-1 - -
CASSLSRYNEQFF TGTGCCAGCAGCTTAAGCCGCTACAATGAGCAGTTCTTC TRBJ2-1 TRBV11-2 - -
CAISERQGAEAFF TGTGCCATCAGTGAGAGGCAGGGGGCTGAAGCTTTCTTT TRBJ1-1 TRBV10-3 - TRBD1
CASMRAANTGELFF TGTGCCAGCATGCGGGCGGCGAACACCGGGGAGCTGTTTTTT TRBJ2-2 TRBV11-2 once -
CSAVRDTGELFF TGCAGCGCCGTTAGGGACACCGGGGAGCTGTTTTTT TRBJ2-2 TRBV29-1 - -
CASSSWDRGNIQYF TGTGCCAGCAGTTCGTGGGACAGGGGAAACATTCAGTACTTC TRBJ2-4 TRBV7-2 - TRBD1
CASSYSTTSGSYEQYF TGTGCCAGCAGTTACTCGACGACTAGCGGGAGCTACGAGCAGTACTTC TRBJ2-7 TRBV6-2/TRBV6-3 few TRBD2
CASSLGGDGSNQPQHF TGTGCCAGCAGCTTAGGGGGGGACGGTAGCAATCAGCCCCAGCATTTT TRBJ1-5 TRBV7-2 once -
CASRKADYGYTF TGCGCCAGCAGGAAGGCCGACTATGGCTACACCTTC TRBJ1-2 TRBV5-1 - -
CASSQRTSGATDTQYF TGCGCCAGCAGCCAAAGGACTAGCGGGGCCACAGATACGCAGTATTTT TRBJ2-3 TRBV4-3 - TRBD2
CASSPDTADQPQHF TGCGCCAGCAGCCCGGACACGGCCGATCAGCCCCAGCATTTT TRBJ1-5 TRBV5-1 - -
CASRVGTGSSGNTIYF TGTGCCAGCAGGGTCGGGACAGGGTCCTCTGGAAACACCATATATTTT TRBJ1-3 TRBV2 - TRBD1
CASSLGDYGYTF TGTGCCAGCAGCTTAGGGGACTATGGCTACACCTTC TRBJ1-2 TRBV5-4 - -
CASRQGLYGYTF TGTGCCAGCCGCCAGGGCCTTTATGGCTACACCTTC TRBJ1-2 TRBV7-9 - -
CASSLRRSSGGEFF TGTGCCAGCAGCTTAAGAAGGTCAAGCGGGGGGGAGTTCTTC TRBJ2-1 TRBV7-8 - TRBD2
CASGSGGNGQFF TGTGCCAGCGGGTCCGGAGGGAATGGGCAGTTCTTC TRBJ2-1 TRBV7-8 once -
CASSRRDIFTGELFF TGTGCCAGCAGTCGCCGGGACATCTTTACCGGGGAGCTGTTTTTT TRBJ2-2 TRBV6-5 - -
CASSPWDRVNTEAFF TGTGCCAGCAGTCCGTGGGACAGGGTGAACACTGAAGCTTTCTTT TRBJ1-1 TRBV27 - TRBD1
CASSPPRGNSPLHF TGTGCCAGCAGCCCCCCACGGGGTAATTCACCCCTCCACTTT TRBJ1-6 TRBV7-2 - -
CASLAGGSYEQYF TGTGCCAGCTTAGCGGGAGGCTCCTACGAGCAGTACTTC TRBJ2-7 TRBV11-3 - TRBD2
CASSAARLAGINNEQFF TGTGCCAGCAGCGCGGCTCGACTAGCGGGGATAAACAATGAGCAGTTCTTC TRBJ2-1 TRBV9 - TRBD2
CASSPGTDRTYEQYF TGTGCCAGCAGCCCCGGGACGGACCGAACCTACGAGCAGTACTTC TRBJ2-7 TRBV5-6 - -
CASSLWLDGYTF TGTGCCAGCAGCTTATGGCTGGATGGCTACACCTTC TRBJ1-2 TRBV7-8 - -
CASSELSAGNNEKLFF TGTGCCAGCAGTGAACTTTCGGCCGGCAATAATGAAAAACTGTTTTTT TRBJ1-4 TRBV6-1 - -
CASSIGDRDNQPQHF TGTGCCAGTAGTATAGGGGACAGGGACAATCAGCCCCAGCATTTT TRBJ1-5 TRBV19 - TRBD1
CSVEETEQETQYF TGCAGCGTTGAGGAGACCGAGCAAGAGACCCAGTACTTC TRBJ2-5 TRBV29-1 - -
CASSTPWQAEAFF TGTGCCAGCAGTACCCCGTGGCAGGCTGAAGCTTTCTTT TRBJ1-1 TRBV28 - -
CASSHRWGWDEQYF TGTGCCAGCAGCCACAGGTGGGGCTGGGACGAGCAGTACTTC TRBJ2-7 TRBV3-1/TRBV3-2 - -
CASSSPRGQGAAEAFF TGTGCCAGCAGTTCCCCAAGGGGACAGGGGGCCGCTGAAGCTTTCTTT TRBJ1-1 TRBV27 - TRBD1
CASSFRSGYNEQFF TGTGCCAGTAGTTTCAGGTCGGGGTACAATGAGCAGTTCTTC TRBJ2-1 TRBV19 medium-sized -
CASRLDLEGLGYTF TGTGCCAGCAGATTGGACTTGGAGGGGCTGGGCTACACCTTC TRBJ1-2 TRBV28 - -